Listed below are T cell receptor beta chains from one sample, sequenced in a study of shared clonotypes between healthy human individuals. Assay: immunoSEQ multiplex PCR; the TCRdb copy retains only in-frame clones and omits some. This sample has approximately 980,000 clones; approximately 80% occur once, and the top ten carry about 1.5%. Sequencing was done on a sample of memory CD4+ T cells sorted from blood. These receptor sequences come from a man aged 18 to 35 in good health. The CDR3 runs from the conserved cysteine through the conserved F or W. A D gene is named only where the DNA matches it firmly. A row's size may be missing; if present it is once, few, many or a size class.

>TRBJ1-5|many|NA|TRBV6-6
CASNRDRYNQPQHF
TGTGCCAGCAACCGCGACAGATACAATCAGCCCCAGCATTTT
>TRBJ1-1|NA|NA|TRBV5-1
CASSPQGPNTEAFF
TGCGCCAGCAGTCCCCAGGGTCCCAACACTGAAGCTTTCTTT
>TRBJ2-5|NA|NA|TRBV6-6
CASSYGQETQYF
TGTGCCAGCAGTTACGGCCAAGAGACCCAGTACTTC
>TRBJ1-2|NA|NA|TRBV19
CASSTVRSGGYTF
TGTGCCAGTAGTACCGTCCGGAGCGGGGGCTACACCTTC
>TRBJ1-1|many|NA|TRBV19
CASSYATMNTEAFF
TGTGCCAGTAGTTATGCGACCATGAACACTGAAGCTTTCTTT
>TRBJ2-1|NA|NA|TRBV7-2
CASSLGGGNEQFF
TGTGCCAGCAGCTTAGGTGGAGGGAATGAGCAGTTCTTC
>TRBJ2-2|few|NA|TRBV29-1
CSVGETGSTGELFF
TGCAGCGTTGGTGAGACAGGTAGCACCGGGGAGCTGTTTTTT
>TRBJ2-1|NA|NA|TRBV7-2
CASSILQFFQFF
TGTGCCAGCAGCATATTACAGTTCTTCCAGTTCTTC
>TRBJ2-1|NA|TRBD2|TRBV7-9
CASSGDLGTSGYNEQFF
TGTGCCAGCAGCGGTGACCTGGGGACTAGCGGATACAATGAGCAGTTCTTC
>TRBJ1-5|many|NA|TRBV30
CAWSFHGTSNQPQHF
TGTGCCTGGAGTTTTCACGGGACAAGCAATCAGCCCCAGCATTTT
>TRBJ1-2|NA|NA|TRBV19
CASSPQAQRASHKGNYGYTF
TGTGCCAGTAGTCCCCAAGCCCAGCGAGCCTCGCACAAGGGGAACTATGGCTACACCTTC
>TRBJ1-4|NA|NA|TRBV6-6
CASSYSAGGGEKLFF
TGTGCCAGCAGTTACTCGGCCGGGGGCGGTGAAAAACTGTTTTTT
>TRBJ2-3|many|NA|TRBV6-7
CASLGGPSTDTQYF
TGTGCCAGCTTGGGGGGACCCAGTACAGATACGCAGTATTTT
>TRBJ1-4|few|NA|TRBV30
CAWSVRGGREKLFF
TGTGCCTGGAGTGTTCGGGGGGGTAGGGAAAAACTGTTTTTT
>TRBJ2-1|NA|NA|TRBV12-2
CASRGPAGGQFF
TGTGCAAGTCGCGGCCCAGCGGGGGGGCAGTTCTTC
>TRBJ1-1|NA|NA|TRBV5-4
CASSLERGSLGF
TGTGCCAGCAGCTTGGAAAGGGGGTCCCTAGGTTTT
>TRBJ2-2|NA|NA|TRBV4-1
CASSQDRLSGELFF
TGCGCCAGCAGCCAAGATCGACTTTCCGGGGAGCTGTTTTTT
>TRBJ1-1|NA|NA|TRBV28
CASTRSNTEAFF
TGTGCCAGCACCCGGTCGAACACTGAAGCTTTCTTT
>TRBJ1-4|NA|NA|TRBV11-2
CASSLYYATNEKLFF
TGTGCCAGCAGCTTGTATTATGCAACTAATGAAAAACTGTTTTTT
>TRBJ2-5|NA|NA|TRBV2
CASSDRDTRYF
TGTGCCAGCAGTGACCGGGACACCCGGTACTTC
>TRBJ2-5|NA|NA|TRBV7-9
CASSLGPAGETQYF
TGTGCCAGCAGCTTAGGCCCCGCCGGGGAGACCCAGTACTTC
>TRBJ2-7|many|TRBD1|TRBV28
CASSLFRTGQDEQYF
TGTGCCAGCAGTTTATTCAGGACAGGGCAGGACGAGCAGTACTTC
>TRBJ2-2|NA|NA|TRBV2
CASMGYQAGELFF
TGTGCCAGCATGGGCTATCAGGCCGGGGAGCTGTTTTTT
>TRBJ1-1|NA|NA|TRBV28
CASGGSRGLTEAFF
TGTGCCAGCGGGGGGAGCCGGGGTCTAACTGAAGCTTTCTTT
>TRBJ2-7|NA|TRBD2|TRBV2
CAGRGLAGAQYF
TGTGCCGGGAGAGGACTAGCGGGAGCTCAGTACTTC
>TRBJ1-3|NA|NA|TRBV28
CASTTGGNTIYF
TGTGCCAGCACTACGGGAGGAAACACCATATATTTT
>TRBJ1-2|once|NA|TRBV28
CASSPPFVNYGYTF
TGTGCCAGCAGCCCCCCGTTCGTTAACTATGGCTACACCTTC
>TRBJ2-7|NA|TRBD2|TRBV27
CASSLFGGGQFPYEQYF
TGTGCCAGCAGTTTATTCGGGGGGGGCCAGTTCCCCTACGAGCAGTACTTC
>TRBJ1-2|NA|TRBD1|TRBV9
CASSVWDSGDGYTF
TGTGCCAGCAGCGTGTGGGACAGCGGGGATGGCTACACCTTC
>TRBJ2-7|NA|TRBD2|TRBV14
CASSQASGGMYEQYF
TGTGCCAGCAGCCAAGCCTCCGGGGGGATGTACGAGCAGTACTTC
>TRBJ2-1|NA|NA|TRBV5-1
CASSLDPSNRYNEQFF
TGCGCCAGCAGCTTGGATCCCTCCAATCGATACAATGAGCAGTTCTTC
>TRBJ1-5|many|NA|TRBV19
CASSQTGNQPQHF
TGTGCCAGTTCCCAGACAGGAAATCAGCCCCAGCATTTT
>TRBJ2-3|NA|NA|TRBV28
CASNTEGVGTDTQYF
TGTGCCAGCAACACTGAAGGGGTAGGCACAGATACGCAGTATTTT
>TRBJ2-7|many|TRBD1|TRBV11-2
CASSLAGQGGRYEQYF
TGTGCCAGCAGCTTGGCGGGACAGGGAGGTCGGTACGAGCAGTACTTC
>TRBJ2-7|NA|NA|TRBV5-1
CASSLVPGISYEQYF
TGCGCCAGCAGCTTGGTTCCCGGAATTTCCTACGAGCAGTACTTC
>TRBJ1-6|NA|NA|TRBV16
CASSWTDVNSPLHF
TGTGCCAGCAGTTGGACGGACGTTAATTCACCCCTCCACTTT
>TRBJ1-1|NA|TRBD1|TRBV7-9
CASSLRDRGNTEAFF
TGTGCCAGCAGCTTAAGGGACAGGGGTAACACTGAAGCTTTCTTT
>TRBJ1-6|NA|NA|TRBV10-3
CASAGHGLPLHF
TGTGCCAGCGCGGGACACGGGTTACCCCTCCACTTT
>TRBJ2-3|few|TRBD2|TRBV6-6
CASSYRTSGTDTQYF
TGTGCCAGCAGTTACCGGACTAGCGGGACGGATACGCAGTATTTT
>TRBJ1-1|NA|NA|TRBV6-1
CASSERVGRTEAFF
TGTGCCAGCAGTGAAAGGGTTGGGAGGACTGAAGCTTTCTTT
>TRBJ2-1|NA|TRBD2|TRBV6-1
CASSEKTAGYNEQFF
TGTGCCAGCAGTGAAAAAACAGCGGGATACAATGAGCAGTTCTTC
>TRBJ2-1|NA|TRBD2|TRBV6-1
CASSRTSGVFSEQFF
TGTGCCAGCAGCCGAACCAGCGGGGTTTTTAGTGAGCAGTTCTTC
>TRBJ2-6|NA|NA|TRBV30
CAWSAHNRVSGANVLTF
TGTGCCTGGAGTGCACATAACAGGGTCTCTGGGGCCAACGTCCTGACTTTC
>TRBJ2-7|once|TRBD1|TRBV11-3
CASSEDRGLQQYF
TGTGCCAGCAGCGAGGACAGGGGGCTGCAGCAGTACTTC
>TRBJ1-1|NA|TRBD1|TRBV4-3
CASSQDFDSGQGPPEAFF
TGCGCCAGCAGCCAAGATTTCGACTCGGGACAGGGTCCTCCCGAAGCTTTCTTT
>TRBJ1-5|NA|NA|TRBV6-1
CASRPQGGSNQPQHF
TGTGCCAGCAGACCACAGGGAGGGAGCAATCAGCCCCAGCATTTT